A selection of T cell receptor beta chains follows, all from one sample in a study of T cell repertoires in cytomegalovirus infection. MiXCR, applied by TCRdb to the reads, yields one record per CDR3 protein. The repertoire includes about 130,000 distinct CDR3 sequences, around 30% of them detected once, and roughly three fifths sits in the top ten. Their antigens remain unidentified. This material consisted of CD8+ T cells from cultured PBMCs, taken from culture after CMV antigen stimulation. The receptor set was obtained from a human donor in good health (CMV status not recorded). Some clones in this sample may be carry-over from other donors' samples. Each CDR3 is given with its conserved first and last residue. D genes are given only for firm matches. Only some rows state a clone size, as once, few, many or a class for expanded clones.

v_call,clone_size,d_call,j_call,cdr3_aa,cdr3_nt
TRBV10-3,few,TRBD1,TRBJ1-6,CAISESVTGGSPLHF,TGTGCCATCAGTGAGTCGGTGACAGGGGGTTCACCCCTCCACTTT
TRBV20-1,-,TRBD1,TRBJ1-6,CSAPYRGSSYNSPLHF,TGCAGTGCTCCTTACAGGGGGAGCTCCTATAATTCACCCCTCCACTTT
TRBV7-6,few,TRBD2,TRBJ2-3,CASSLEGTILTTQYF,TGTGCCAGCAGCTTAGAAGGGACTATCCTGACTACGCAGTATTTT
TRBV18,-,-,TRBJ2-1,CASSPDSNEQFF,TGTGCCAGCTCACCAGACTCCAATGAGCAGTTCTTC
TRBV4-1,few,TRBD2,TRBJ2-1,CASSQRLAGINYNEQFF,TGTGCCAGCAGCCAACGGCTAGCGGGGATAAACTACAATGAGCAGTTCTTC
TRBV7-6,-,TRBD1,TRBJ2-5,CASSSDRAETQYF,TGTGCCAGCAGCTCGGACAGGGCAGAGACCCAGTACTTC
TRBV7-2,few,-,TRBJ2-1,CASSLFSGDYNEQFF,TGTGCCAGCAGCTTATTTTCGGGGGACTACAATGAGCAGTTCTTC
TRBV5-5,-,TRBD2,TRBJ2-5,CASSRSGGQKYQETQYF,TGTGCCAGCAGCCGTAGCGGGGGCCAGAAGTACCAAGAGACCCAGTACTTC
TRBV24-1,few,-,TRBJ2-1,CATSDSRDYNEQFF,TGTGCCACCAGTGACTCCCGGGACTACAATGAGCAGTTCTTC
TRBV7-2,many,-,TRBJ2-4,CASSPTQNIQYF,TGTGCCAGCAGCCCGACCCAAAACATTCAGTACTTC
TRBV11-1,once,-,TRBJ2-3,CSSSSYRGQSTDTQYF,TGTTCCAGCAGCTCCTACCGCGGGCAAAGCACAGATACGCAGTATTTT
TRBV6-6,few,TRBD1,TRBJ2-7,CASSRRQGYEQYF,TGTGCCAGCAGTCGGAGACAGGGTTACGAGCAGTACTTC
TRBV4-3,many,TRBD2,TRBJ2-2,CASSQEFLAGGNTGELFF,TGCGCCAGCAGCCAAGAATTTCTGGCGGGGGGGAACACCGGGGAGCTGTTTTTT
TRBV19,-,-,TRBJ2-2,CASSIVFGRTNTGELFF,TGTGCCAGTAGTATAGTTTTCGGGCGGACGAACACCGGGGAGCTGTTTTTT
TRBV7-6,few,TRBD2,TRBJ2-7,CASSPYQGGEQYF,TGTGCCAGCAGCCCCTACCAGGGAGGGGAGCAGTACTTC
TRBV29-1,-,-,TRBJ2-7,CSVGGASYEQYF,TGCAGCGTTGGGGGGGCCTCCTACGAGCAGTACTTC
TRBV7-9,-,-,TRBJ1-1,CASSLKNPGLNTEAFF,TGTGCCAGCAGCTTAAAAAACCCGGGGCTGAACACTGAAGCTTTCTTT
TRBV7-9,few,-,TRBJ1-2,CASSPPSGIYGYTF,TGTGCCAGCAGCCCCCCGTCGGGGATCTATGGCTACACCTTC
TRBV4-2,few,-,TRBJ1-3,CASSPLVGEGNTIYF,TGTGCCAGCAGCCCCCTAGTGGGGGAAGGAAACACCATATATTTT
TRBV19,-,-,TRBJ1-5,CASSGRGRGYSNQPQHF,TGTGCCAGTAGTGGCAGGGGAAGGGGATATAGCAATCAGCCCCAGCATTTT
TRBV6-5,few,TRBD1,TRBJ2-7,CASSYSRTGGYMQYF,TGTGCCAGCAGTTACTCCCGGACAGGGGGCTATATGCAGTACTTC
TRBV9,-,TRBD1,TRBJ1-1,CASSVSTDNRQGEGTEAFF,TGTGCCAGCAGCGTAAGCACGGATAACCGACAGGGGGAAGGTACTGAAGCTTTCTTT
TRBV20-1,few,-,TRBJ2-7,CSAPEAGAF,TGCAGTGCTCCCGAGGCGGGGGCCTTC
TRBV7-6,many,-,TRBJ1-3,CASSLVSGLRSGNTIYF,TGTGCCAGCAGCTTAGTTTCCGGGTTGCGCTCTGGAAACACCATATATTTT
TRBV27,few,-,TRBJ2-7,CASSPWTGEYEQYF,TGTGCCAGCAGTCCGTGGACGGGCGAGTACGAGCAGTACTTC
TRBV10-3,once,TRBD1,TRBJ2-2,CAITSGQGLNGELFF,TGTGCCATCACATCCGGACAGGGGTTGAACGGGGAGCTGTTTTTT
TRBV15,few,-,TRBJ1-5,CATSRGWGVQPQHF,TGTGCCACCAGCAGAGGCTGGGGGGTTCAGCCCCAGCATTTT
TRBV5-1,few,-,TRBJ1-1,CASSLEALNTEAFF,TGCGCCAGCAGCTTGGAGGCCCTGAACACTGAAGCTTTCTTT
TRBV27,-,TRBD1,TRBJ2-1,CASRQGTIYNEQFF,TGTGCCAGCAGACAGGGGACAATCTACAATGAGCAGTTCTTC
TRBV27,-,TRBD1,TRBJ2-7,CASSSFPGQSYEQYF,TGTGCCAGCAGTTCCTTTCCGGGACAGTCCTACGAGCAGTACTTC
TRBV12-3/TRBV12-4,-,-,TRBJ1-4,CASSFRRTEREKLFF,TGTGCCAGCAGTTTCCGGAGAACAGAACGGGAAAAACTGTTTTTT
TRBV28,many,-,TRBJ1-6,CASSLEWVGDNSPLHF,TGTGCCAGCAGTTTAGAATGGGTAGGGGACAATTCACCCCTCCACTTT
TRBV28,many,-,TRBJ1-2,CASSFSGTAAGYTF,TGTGCCAGCAGTTTTTCCGGGACCGCAGCCGGCTACACCTTC
TRBV7-6,many,TRBD1,TRBJ2-2,CASSSGQGTGELFF,TGTGCCAGCAGCTCGGGACAGGGGACCGGGGAGCTGTTTTTT